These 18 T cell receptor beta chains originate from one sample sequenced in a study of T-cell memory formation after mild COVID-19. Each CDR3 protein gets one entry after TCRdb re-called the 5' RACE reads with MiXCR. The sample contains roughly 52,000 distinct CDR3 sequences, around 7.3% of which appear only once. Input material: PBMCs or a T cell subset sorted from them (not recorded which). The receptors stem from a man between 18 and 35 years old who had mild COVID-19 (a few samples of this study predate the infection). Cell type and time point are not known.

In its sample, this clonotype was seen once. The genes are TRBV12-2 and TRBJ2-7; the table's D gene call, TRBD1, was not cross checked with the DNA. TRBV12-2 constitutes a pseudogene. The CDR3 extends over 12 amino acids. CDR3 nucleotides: TGTGCAAGTCGCTGTTGGACAGGCGAGCAGTACGTC. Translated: CASRCWTGEQYV.

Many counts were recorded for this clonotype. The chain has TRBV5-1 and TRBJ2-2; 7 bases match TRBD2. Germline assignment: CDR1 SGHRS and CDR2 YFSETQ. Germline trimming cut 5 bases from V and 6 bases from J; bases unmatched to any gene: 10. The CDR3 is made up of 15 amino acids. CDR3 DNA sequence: TGCGCCAGCAGGACCGGGACTACAGTTGCCGGGGAGCTGTTTTTT. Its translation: CASRTGTTVAGELFF.

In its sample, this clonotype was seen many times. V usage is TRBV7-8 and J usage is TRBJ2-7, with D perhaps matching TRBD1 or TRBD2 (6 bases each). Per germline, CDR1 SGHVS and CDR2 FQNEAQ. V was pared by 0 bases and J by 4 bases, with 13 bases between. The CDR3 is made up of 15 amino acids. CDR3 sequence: CASSLAPGGAYEQYF. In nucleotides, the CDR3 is TGTGCCAGCAGCTTAGCGCCCGGGGGCGCATACGAGCAGTACTTC.

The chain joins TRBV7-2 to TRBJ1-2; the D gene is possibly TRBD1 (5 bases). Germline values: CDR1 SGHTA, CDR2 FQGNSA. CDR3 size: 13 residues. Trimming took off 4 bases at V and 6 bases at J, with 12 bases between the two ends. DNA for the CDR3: TGTGCCAGCAGCTCACACCAGGGAAATGGCTACACCTTC. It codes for CASSSHQGNGYTF.

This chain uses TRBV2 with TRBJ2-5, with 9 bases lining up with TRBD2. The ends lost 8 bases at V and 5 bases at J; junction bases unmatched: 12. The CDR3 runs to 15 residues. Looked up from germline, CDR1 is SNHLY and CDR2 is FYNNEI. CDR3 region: CASGRSSGGGETQYF. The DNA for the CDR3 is TGTGCCAGCGGGCGGAGTAGCGGGGGAGGGGAGACCCAGTACTTC.

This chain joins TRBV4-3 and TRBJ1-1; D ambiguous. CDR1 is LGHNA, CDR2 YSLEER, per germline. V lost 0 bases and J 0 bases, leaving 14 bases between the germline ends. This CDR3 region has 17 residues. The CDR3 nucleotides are TGCGCCAGCAGCCAAGATTGGAGATCCTCCATGAACACTGAAGCTTTCTTT. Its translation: CASSQDWRSSMNTEAFF.

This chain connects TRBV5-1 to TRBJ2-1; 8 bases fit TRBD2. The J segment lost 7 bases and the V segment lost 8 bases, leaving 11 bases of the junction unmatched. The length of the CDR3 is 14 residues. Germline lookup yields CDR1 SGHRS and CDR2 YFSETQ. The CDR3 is CARARRLALNEQFF. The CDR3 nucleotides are TGCGCCAGGGCCCGAAGACTAGCGCTAAATGAGCAGTTCTTC.

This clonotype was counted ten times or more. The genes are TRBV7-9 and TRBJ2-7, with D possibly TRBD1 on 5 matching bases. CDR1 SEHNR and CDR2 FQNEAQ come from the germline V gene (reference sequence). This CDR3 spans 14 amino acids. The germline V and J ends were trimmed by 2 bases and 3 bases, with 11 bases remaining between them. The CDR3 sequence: CASSLFTDSYEQYF. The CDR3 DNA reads TGTGCCAGCAGCTTATTCACAGACAGCTACGAGCAGTACTTC.

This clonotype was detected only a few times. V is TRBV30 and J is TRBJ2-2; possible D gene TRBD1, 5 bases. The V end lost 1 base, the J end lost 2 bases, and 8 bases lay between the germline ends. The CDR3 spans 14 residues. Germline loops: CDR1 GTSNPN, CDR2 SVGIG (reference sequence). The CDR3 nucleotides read TGTGCCTGGAGTGGCCAGGGAAACACCGGGGAGCTGTTTTTT. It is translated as CAWSGQGNTGELFF.

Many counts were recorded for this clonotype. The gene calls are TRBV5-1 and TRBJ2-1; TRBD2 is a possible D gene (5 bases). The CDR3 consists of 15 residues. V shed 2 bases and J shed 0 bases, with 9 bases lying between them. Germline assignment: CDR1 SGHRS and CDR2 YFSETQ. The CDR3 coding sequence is TGCGCCAGCAGCTTAGCGGCTGGCTCCTACAATGAGCAGTTCTTC. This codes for CASSLAAGSYNEQFF.

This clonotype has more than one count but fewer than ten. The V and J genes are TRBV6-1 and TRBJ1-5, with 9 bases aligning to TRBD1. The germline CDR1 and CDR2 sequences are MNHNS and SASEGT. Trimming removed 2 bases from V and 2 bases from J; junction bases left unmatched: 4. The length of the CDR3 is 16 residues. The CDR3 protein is CASSEMGTGRNQPQHF. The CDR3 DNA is TGTGCCAGCAGTGAAATGGGGACAGGGCGCAATCAGCCCCAGCATTTT.

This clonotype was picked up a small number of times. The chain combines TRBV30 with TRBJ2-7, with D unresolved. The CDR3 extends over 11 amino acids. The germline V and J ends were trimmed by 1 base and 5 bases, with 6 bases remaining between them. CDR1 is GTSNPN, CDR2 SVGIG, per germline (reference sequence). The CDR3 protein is CAWSAPNEQYF. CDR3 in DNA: TGTGCCTGGAGTGCCCCGAACGAGCAGTACTTC.

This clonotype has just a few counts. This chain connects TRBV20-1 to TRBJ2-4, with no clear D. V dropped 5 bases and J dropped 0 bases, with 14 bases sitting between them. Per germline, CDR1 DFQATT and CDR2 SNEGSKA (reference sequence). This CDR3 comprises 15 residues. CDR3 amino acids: CSAPSTELAKNIQYF. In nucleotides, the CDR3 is TGCAGTGCTCCCTCGACTGAGCTAGCCAAAAACATTCAGTACTTC.

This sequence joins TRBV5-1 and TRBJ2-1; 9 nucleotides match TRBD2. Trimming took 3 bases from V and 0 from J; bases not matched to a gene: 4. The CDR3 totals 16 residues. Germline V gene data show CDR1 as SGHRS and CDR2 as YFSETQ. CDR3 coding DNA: TGCGCCAGCAGCTCCCAAGCGGGGGGCTCCTACAATGAGCAGTTCTTC. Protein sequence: CASSSQAGGSYNEQFF.

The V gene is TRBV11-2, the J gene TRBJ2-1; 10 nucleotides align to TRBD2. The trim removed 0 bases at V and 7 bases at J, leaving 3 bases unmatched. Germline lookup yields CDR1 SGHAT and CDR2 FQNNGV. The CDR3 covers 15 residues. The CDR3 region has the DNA TGTGCCAGCAGCTTAGACAAAGCGGGGGGGAATGAGCAGTTCTTC. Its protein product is CASSLDKAGGNEQFF.

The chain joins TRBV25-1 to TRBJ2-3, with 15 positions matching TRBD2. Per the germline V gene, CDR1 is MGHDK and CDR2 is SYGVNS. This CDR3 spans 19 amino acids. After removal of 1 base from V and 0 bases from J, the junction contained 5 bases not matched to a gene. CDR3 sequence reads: CASSESPGLAGGSTDTQYF. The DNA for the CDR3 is TGTGCCAGCAGTGAATCCCCGGGACTAGCGGGGGGTAGCACAGATACGCAGTATTTT.

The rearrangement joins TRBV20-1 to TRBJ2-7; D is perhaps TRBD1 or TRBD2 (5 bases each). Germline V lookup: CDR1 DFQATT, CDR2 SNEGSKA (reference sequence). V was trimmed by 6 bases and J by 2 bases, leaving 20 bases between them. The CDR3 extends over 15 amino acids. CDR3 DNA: TGCAGTGCGCCCCTCTGGGAGACAGCAGCCTACGAGCAGTACTTC. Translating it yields CSAPLWETAAYEQYF.

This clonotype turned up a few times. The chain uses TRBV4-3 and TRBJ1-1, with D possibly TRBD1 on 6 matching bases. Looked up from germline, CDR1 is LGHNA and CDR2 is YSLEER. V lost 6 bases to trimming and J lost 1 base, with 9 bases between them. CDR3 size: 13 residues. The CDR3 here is CASSWGANTEAFF. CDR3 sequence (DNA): TGCGCCAGCAGTTGGGGGGCGAACACTGAAGCTTTCTTT.